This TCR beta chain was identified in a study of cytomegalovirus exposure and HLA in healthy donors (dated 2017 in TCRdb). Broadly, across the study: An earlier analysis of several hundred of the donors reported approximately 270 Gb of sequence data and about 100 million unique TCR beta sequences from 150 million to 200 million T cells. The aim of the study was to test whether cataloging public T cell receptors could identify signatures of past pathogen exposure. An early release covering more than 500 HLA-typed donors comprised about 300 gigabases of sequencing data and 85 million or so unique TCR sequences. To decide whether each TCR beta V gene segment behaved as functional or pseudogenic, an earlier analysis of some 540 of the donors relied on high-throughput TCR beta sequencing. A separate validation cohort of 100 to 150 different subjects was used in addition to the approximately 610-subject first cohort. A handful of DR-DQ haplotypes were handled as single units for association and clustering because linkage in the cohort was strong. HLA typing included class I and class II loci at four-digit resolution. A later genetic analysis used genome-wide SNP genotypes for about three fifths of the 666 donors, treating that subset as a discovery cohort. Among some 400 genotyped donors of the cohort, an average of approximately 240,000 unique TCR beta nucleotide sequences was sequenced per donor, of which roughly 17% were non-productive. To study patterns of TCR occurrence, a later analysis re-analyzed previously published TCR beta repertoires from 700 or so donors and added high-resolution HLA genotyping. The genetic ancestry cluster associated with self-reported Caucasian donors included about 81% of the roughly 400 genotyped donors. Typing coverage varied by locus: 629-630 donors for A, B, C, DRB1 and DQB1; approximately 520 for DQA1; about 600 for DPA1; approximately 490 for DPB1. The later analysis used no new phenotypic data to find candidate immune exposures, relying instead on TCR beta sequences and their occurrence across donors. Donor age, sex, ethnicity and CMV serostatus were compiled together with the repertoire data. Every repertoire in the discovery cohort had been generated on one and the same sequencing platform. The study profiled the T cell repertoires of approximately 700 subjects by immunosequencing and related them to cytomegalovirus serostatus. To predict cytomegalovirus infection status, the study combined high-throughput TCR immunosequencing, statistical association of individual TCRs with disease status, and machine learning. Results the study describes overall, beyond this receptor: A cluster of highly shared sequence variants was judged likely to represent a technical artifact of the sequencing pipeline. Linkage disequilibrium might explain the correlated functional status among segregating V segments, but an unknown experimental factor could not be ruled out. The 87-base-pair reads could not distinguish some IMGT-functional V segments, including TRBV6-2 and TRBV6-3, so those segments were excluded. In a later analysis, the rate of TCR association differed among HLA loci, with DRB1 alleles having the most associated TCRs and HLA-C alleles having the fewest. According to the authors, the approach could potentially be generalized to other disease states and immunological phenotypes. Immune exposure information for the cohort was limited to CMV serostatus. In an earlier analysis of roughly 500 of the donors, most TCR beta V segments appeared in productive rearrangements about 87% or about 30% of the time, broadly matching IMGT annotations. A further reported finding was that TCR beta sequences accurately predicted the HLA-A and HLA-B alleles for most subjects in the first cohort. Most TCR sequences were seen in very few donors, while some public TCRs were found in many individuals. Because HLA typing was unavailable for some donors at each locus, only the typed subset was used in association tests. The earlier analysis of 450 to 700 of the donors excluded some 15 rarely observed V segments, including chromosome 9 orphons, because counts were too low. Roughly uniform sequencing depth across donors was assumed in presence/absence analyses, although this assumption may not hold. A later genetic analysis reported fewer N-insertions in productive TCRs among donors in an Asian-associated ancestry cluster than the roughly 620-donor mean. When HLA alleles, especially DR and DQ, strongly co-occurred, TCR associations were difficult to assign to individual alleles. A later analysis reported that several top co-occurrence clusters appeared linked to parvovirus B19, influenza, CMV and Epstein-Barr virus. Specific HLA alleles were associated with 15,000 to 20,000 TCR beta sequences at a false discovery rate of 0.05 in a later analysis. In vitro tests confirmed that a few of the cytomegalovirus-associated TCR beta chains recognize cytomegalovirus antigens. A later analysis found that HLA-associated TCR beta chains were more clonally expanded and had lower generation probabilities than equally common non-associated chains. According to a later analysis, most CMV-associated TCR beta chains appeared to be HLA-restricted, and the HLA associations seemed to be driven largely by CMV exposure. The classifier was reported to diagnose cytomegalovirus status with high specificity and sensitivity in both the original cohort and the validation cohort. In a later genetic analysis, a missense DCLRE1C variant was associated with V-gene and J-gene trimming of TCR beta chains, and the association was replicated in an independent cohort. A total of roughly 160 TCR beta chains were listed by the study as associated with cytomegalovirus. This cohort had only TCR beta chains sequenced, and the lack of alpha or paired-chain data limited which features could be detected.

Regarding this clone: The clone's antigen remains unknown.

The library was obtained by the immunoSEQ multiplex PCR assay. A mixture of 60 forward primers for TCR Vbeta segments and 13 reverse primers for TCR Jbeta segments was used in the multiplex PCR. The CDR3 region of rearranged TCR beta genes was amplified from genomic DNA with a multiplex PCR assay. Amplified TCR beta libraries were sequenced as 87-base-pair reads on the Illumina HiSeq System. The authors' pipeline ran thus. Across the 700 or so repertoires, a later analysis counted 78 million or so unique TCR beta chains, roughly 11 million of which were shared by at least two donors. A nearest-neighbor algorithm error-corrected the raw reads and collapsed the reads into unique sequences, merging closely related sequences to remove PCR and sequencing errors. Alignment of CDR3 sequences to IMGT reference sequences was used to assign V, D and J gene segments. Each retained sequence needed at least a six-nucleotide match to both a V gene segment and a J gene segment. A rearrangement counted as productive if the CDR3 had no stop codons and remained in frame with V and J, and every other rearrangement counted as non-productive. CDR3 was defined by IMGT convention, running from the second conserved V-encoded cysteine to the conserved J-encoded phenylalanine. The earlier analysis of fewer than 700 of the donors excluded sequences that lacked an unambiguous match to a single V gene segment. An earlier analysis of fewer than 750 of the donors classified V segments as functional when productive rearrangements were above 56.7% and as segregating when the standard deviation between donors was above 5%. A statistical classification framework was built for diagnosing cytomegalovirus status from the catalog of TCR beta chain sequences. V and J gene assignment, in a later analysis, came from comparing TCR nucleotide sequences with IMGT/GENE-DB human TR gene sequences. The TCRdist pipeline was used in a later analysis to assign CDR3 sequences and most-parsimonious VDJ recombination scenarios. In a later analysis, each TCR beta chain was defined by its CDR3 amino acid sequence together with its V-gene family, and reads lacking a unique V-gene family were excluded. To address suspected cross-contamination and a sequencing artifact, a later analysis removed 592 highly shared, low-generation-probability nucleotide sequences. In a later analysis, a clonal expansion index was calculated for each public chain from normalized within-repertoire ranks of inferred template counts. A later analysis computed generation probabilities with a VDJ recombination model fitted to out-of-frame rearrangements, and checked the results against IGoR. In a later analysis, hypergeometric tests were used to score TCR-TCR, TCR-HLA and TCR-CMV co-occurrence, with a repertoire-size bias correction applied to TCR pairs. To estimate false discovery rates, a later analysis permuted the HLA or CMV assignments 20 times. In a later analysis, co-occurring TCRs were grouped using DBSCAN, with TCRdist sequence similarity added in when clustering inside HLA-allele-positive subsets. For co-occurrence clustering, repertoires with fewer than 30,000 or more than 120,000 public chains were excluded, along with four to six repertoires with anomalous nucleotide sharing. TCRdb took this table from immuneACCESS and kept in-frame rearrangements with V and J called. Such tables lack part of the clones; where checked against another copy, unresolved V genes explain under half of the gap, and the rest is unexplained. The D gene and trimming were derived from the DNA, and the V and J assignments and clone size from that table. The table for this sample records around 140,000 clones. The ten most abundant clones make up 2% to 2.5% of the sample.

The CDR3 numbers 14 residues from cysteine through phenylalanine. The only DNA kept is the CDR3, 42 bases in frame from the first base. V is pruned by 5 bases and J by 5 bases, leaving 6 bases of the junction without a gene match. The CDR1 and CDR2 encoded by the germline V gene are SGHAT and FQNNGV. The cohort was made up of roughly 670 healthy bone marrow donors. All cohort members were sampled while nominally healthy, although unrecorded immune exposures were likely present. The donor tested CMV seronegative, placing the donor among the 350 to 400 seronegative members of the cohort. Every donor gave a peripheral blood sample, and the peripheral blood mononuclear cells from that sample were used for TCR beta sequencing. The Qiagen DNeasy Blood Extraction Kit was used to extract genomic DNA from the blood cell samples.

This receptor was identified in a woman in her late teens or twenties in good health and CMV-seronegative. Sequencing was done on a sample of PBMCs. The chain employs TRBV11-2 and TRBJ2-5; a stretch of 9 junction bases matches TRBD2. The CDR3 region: CASSQQSGRETQYF. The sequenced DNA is TGTGCCAGCAGCCAGCAAAGCGGGAGGGAGACCCAGTACTTC.